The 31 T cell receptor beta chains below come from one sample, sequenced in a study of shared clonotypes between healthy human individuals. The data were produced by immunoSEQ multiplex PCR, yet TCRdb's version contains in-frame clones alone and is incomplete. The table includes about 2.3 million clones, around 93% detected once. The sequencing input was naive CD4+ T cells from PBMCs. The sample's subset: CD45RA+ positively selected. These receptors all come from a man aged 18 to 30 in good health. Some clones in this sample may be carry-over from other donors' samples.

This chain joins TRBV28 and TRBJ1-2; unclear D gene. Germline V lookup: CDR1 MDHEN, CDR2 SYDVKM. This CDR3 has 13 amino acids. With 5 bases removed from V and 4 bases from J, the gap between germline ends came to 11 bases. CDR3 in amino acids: CASSTLQLYGYTF. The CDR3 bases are TGTGCCAGCAGTACCCTACAGCTCTATGGCTACACCTTC.

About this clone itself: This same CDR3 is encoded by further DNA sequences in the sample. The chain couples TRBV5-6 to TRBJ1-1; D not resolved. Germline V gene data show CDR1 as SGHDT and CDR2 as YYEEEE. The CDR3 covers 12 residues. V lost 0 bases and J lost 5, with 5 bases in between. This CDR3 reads CASSLVGTEAFF. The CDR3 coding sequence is TGTGCCAGCAGCTTGGTCGGTACTGAAGCTTTCTTT.

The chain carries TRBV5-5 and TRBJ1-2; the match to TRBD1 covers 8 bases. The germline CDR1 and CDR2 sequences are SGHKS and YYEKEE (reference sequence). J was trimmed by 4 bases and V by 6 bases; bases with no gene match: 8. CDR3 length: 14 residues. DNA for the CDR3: TGTGCCAGCAACTTCGGGGACAGGTCCTATGGCTACACCTTC. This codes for CASNFGDRSYGYTF. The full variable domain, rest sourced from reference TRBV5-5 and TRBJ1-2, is DAGVTQSPTHLIKTRGQQVTLRCSPISGHKSVSWYQQVLGQGPQFIFQYYEKEERGRGNFPDRFSARQFPNYSSELNVNALLLGDSALYLCASNFGDRSYGYTFGSGTRLTVV.

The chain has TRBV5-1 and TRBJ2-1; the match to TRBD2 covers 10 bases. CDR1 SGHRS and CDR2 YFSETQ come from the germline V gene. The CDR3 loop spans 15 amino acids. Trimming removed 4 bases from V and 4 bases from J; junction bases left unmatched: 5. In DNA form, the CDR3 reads TGCGCCAGCAGCGAGAATAGCGGGGGGTACAATGAGCAGTTCTTC. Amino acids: CASSENSGGYNEQFF. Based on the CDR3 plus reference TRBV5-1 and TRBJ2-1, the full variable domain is KAGVTQTPRYLIKTRGQQVTLSCSPISGHRSVSWYQQTPGQGLQFLFEYFSETQRNKGNFPGRFSGRQFSNSRSEMNVSTLELGDSALYLCASSENSGGYNEQFFGPGTRLTVL.

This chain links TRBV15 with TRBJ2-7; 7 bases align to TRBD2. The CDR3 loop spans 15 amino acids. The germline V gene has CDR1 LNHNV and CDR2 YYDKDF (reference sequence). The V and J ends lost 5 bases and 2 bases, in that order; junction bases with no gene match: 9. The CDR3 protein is CATSLPLADTYEQYF. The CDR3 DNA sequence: TGTGCCACCAGCCTCCCGCTAGCGGACACCTACGAGCAGTACTTC.

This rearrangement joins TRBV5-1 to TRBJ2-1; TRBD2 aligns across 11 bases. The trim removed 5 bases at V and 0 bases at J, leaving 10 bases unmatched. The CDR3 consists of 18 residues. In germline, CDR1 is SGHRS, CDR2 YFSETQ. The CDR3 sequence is CASRPQGLAESSYNEQFF. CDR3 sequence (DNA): TGCGCCAGCAGGCCGCAGGGACTAGCGGAGAGCTCCTACAATGAGCAGTTCTTC.

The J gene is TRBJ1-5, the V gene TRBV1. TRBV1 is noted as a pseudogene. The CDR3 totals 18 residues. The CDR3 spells CTSSQVGVDRNDNQPQHF. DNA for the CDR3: TGCACCAGCAGCCAAGTCGGGGTTGACCGCAACGACAATCAGCCCCAGCATTTT.

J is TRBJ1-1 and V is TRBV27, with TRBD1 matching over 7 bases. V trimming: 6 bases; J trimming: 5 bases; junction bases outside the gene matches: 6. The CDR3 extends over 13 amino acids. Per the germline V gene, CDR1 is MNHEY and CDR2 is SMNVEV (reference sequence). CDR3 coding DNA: TGTGCCAGCAGCAAGGGGGCCTGGACTGAAGCTTTCTTT. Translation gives CASSKGAWTEAFF.

CDR3 region: CASGQGVSNEKLFF. CDR3 nucleotide sequence: TGTGCCTCTGGACAGGGGGTTTCTAATGAAAAACTGTTTTTT. The rearrangement links TRBV6-1 to TRBJ1-4, with TRBD1 matching over 10 bases. The CDR3 runs 14 residues. CDR1 is MNHNS and CDR2 is SASEGT in the germline V gene. The junction had 6 bases not matched to a gene; V was cut back by 11 bases and J by 3 bases.

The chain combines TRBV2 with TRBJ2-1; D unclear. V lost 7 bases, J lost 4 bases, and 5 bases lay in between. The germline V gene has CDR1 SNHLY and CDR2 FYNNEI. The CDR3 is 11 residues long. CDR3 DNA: TGTGCCAGCAATCGGTACAATGAGCAGTTCTTC. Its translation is CASNRYNEQFF.

CDR3 sequence (DNA): TGCAGCGCGGTACGGGCGGGAGGGTTCACAGATACGCAGTATTTT. Amino acid sequence: CSAVRAGGFTDTQYF. The chain links TRBV29-1 to TRBJ2-3, with TRBD2 matching over 9 bases. Germline loops: CDR1 SQVTM, CDR2 ANQGSEA. This CDR3 comprises 15 residues. V lost 7 bases to trimming and J lost 2 bases; unmatched junction nucleotides: 10.

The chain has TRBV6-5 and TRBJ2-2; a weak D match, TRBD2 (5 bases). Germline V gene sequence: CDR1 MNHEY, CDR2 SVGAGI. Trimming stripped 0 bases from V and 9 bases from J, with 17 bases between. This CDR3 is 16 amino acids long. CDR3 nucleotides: TGTGCCAGCAGTTACTCTACTTTCGGGGAGCACCGGGAGCTGTTTTTT. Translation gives CASSYSTFGEHRELFF.

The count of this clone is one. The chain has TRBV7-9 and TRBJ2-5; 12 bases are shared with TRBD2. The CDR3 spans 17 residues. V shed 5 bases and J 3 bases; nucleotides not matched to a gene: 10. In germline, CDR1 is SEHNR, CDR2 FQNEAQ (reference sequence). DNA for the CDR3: TGTGCCAGCAGCCCCAGATGGACTAGCGGGGTAGAAGAGACCCAGTACTTC. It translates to CASSPRWTSGVEETQYF.

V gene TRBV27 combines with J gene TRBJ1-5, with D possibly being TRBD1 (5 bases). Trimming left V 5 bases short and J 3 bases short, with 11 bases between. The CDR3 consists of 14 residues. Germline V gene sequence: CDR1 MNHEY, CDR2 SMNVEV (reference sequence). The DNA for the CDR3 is TGTGCCAGCAGTATGGGACGGTACAATCAGCCCCAGCATTTT. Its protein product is CASSMGRYNQPQHF.

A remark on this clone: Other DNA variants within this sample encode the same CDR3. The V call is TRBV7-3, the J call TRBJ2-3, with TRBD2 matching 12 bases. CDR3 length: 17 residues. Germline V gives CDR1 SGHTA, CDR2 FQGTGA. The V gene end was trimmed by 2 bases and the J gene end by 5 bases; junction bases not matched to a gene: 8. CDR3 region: CASSLGTSGRLGDTQYF. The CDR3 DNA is TGTGCCAGCAGCTTAGGAACTAGCGGGAGGTTAGGAGATACGCAGTATTTT.

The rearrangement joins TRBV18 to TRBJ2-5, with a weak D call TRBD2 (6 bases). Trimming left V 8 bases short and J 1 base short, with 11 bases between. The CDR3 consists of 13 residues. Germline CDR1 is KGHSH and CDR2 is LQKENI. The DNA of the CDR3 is TGTGCCAGCGGCGGGACGGTCCAAGAGACCCAGTACTTC. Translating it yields CASGGTVQETQYF.

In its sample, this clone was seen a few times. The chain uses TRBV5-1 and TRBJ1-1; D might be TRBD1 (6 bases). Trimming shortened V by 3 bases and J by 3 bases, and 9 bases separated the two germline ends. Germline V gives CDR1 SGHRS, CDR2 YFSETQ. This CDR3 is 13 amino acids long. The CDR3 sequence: CASSSDRHTEAFF. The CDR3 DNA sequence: TGCGCCAGCAGCTCCGACAGGCACACTGAAGCTTTCTTT.

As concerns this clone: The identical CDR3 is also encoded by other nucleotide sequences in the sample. CDR3 nucleotide sequence: TGTGCCACCAGCAGGGACCCGAAATACGAGCAGTACTTC. It codes for CATSRDPKYEQYF. The rearrangement uses TRBV15 and TRBJ2-7; D unresolved. CDR1 LNHNV and CDR2 YYDKDF come from the germline V gene (reference sequence). V lost 3 bases and J lost 4, with 10 bases in between. The CDR3 totals 13 residues.

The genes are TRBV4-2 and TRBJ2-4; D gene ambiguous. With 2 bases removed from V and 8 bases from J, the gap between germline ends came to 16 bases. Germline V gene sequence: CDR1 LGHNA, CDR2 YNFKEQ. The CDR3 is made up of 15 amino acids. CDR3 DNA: TGTGCCAGCAGCCAATCATCGGTGGAAAGGGACATTCAGTACTTC. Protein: CASSQSSVERDIQYF.

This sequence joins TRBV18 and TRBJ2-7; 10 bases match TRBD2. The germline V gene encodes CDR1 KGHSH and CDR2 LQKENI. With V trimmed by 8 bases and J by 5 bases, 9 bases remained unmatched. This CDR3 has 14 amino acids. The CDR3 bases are TGTGCCAGCCACAGCGGGGGGGCGCTTAACGAGCAGTACTTC. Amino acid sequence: CASHSGGALNEQYF.

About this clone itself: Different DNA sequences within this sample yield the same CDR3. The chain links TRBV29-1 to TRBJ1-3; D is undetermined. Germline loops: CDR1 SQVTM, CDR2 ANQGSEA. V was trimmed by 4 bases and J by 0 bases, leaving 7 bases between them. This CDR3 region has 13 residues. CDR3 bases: TGCAGCGTTGTCCCCGACTCTGGAAACACCATATATTTT. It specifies CSVVPDSGNTIYF.

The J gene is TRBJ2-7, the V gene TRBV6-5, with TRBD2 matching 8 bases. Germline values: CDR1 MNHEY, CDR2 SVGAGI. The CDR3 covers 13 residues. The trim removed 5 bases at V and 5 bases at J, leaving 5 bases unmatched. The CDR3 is CASSASGRNEQYF. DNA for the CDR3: TGTGCCAGCAGTGCCAGCGGGAGAAACGAGCAGTACTTC.

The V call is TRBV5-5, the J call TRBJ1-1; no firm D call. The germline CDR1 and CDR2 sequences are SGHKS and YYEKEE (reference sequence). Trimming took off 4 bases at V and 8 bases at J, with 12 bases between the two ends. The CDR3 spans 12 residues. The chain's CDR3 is CASSLGYLEAFF. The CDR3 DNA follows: TGTGCCAGCAGCCTCGGATATTTAGAAGCTTTCTTT.

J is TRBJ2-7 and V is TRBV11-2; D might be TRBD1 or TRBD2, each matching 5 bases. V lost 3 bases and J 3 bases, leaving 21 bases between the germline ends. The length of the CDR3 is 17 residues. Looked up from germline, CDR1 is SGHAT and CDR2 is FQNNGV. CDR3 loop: CASSFGPTGAPNYEQYF. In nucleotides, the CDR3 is TGTGCCAGCAGCTTTGGGCCAACCGGGGCTCCCAACTACGAGCAGTACTTC.

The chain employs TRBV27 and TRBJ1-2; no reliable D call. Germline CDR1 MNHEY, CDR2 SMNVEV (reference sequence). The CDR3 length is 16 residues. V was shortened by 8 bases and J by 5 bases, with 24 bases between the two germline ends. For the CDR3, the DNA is TGTGCCAGCGCTGATCGGGCAGGCCTACTACCTTATGGCTACACCTTC. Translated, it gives CASADRAGLLPYGYTF.

The CDR3: CASSDRQGLDTEAFF. The CDR3, as DNA: TGTGCCAGCAGCGATCGACAGGGCCTGGACACTGAAGCTTTCTTT. The genes are TRBV5-4 and TRBJ1-1; 7 nucleotides agree with TRBD1. Germline-derived CDR1 and CDR2 are SGHNT and YYREEE (reference sequence). CDR3 length equals 15 residues. V trimming: 4 bases; J trimming: 3 bases; junction bases outside the gene matches: 9.

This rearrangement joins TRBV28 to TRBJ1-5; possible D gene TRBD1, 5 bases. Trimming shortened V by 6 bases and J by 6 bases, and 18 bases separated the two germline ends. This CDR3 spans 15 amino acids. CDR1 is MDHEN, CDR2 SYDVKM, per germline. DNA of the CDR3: TGTGCCAGCAGGATAGGGACCCATCGGGTTCAGCCCCAGCATTTT. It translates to CASRIGTHRVQPQHF. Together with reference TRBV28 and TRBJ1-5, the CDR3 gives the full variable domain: DVKVTQSSRYLVKRTGEKVFLECVQDMDHENMFWYRQDPGLGLRLIYFSYDVKMKEKGDIPEGYSVSREKKERFSLILESASTNQTSMYLCASRIGTHRVQPQHFGDGTRLSIL.

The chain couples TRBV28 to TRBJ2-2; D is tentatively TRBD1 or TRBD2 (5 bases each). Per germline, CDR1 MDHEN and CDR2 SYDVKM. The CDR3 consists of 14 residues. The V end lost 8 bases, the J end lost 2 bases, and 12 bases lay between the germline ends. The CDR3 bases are TGTGCCAGCTTGGAGAGGGACAACACCGGGGAGCTGTTTTTT. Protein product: CASLERDNTGELFF.

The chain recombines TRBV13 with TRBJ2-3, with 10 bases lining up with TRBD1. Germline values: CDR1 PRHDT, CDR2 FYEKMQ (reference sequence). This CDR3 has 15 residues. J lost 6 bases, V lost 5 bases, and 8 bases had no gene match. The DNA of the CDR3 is TGTGCCAGCAGCCCGCGACAGGGGGCGATGGATACGCAGTATTTT. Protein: CASSPRQGAMDTQYF.

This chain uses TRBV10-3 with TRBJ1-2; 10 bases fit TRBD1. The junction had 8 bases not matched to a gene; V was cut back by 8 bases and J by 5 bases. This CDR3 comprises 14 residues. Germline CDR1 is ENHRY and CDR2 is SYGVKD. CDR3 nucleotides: TGTGCCATCGATGGCGACAGGGGGCTTTATGGCTACACCTTC. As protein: CAIDGDRGLYGYTF.

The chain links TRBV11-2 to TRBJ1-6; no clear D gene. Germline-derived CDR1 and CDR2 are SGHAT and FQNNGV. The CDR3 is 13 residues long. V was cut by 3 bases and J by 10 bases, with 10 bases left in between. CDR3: CASSFTVASPLHF. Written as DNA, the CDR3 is TGTGCCAGCAGCTTTACAGTCGCCTCACCCCTCCACTTT. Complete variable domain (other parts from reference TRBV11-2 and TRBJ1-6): EAGVAQSPRYKIIEKRQSVAFWCNPISGHATLYWYQQILGQGPKLLIQFQNNGVVDDSQLPKDRFSAERLKGVDSTLKIQPAKLEDSAVYLCASSFTVASPLHFGNGTRLTVT.